This T cell receptor beta chain is drawn from a study of post-analysis software for immune sequencing data. Of note for this clonotype: Its antigen is unidentified.

Researchers reported that TCR beta cDNA libraries carried unique molecular identifiers. TCRdb called the PCR reads again in MiXCR, with one record for every CDR3 protein. The sample consists of some 500,000 distinct CDR3 sequences, around 40% of them appearing once. Whole-study results and caveats: Patients used five TRBV segments, including TRBV5-6, TRBV5-1 and TRBV20-1, more often than controls.

Trimming cost V 4 bases and J 8 bases; bases outside gene matches: 8. CDR3 length: 14 residues. The germline V gene encodes CDR1 MNHNS and CDR2 SASEGT. The genes are TRBV6-1 and TRBJ1-2; TRBD1 matches at 9 bases. The sequence derives from a girl aged 10 to 17 with multiple sclerosis. Sequencing was performed on blood. CDR3 coding DNA: TGTGCCAGCAGTGCCTTACAGGGGGCGCGGGGCTACACCTTC. Translated, it gives CASSALQGARGYTF.